This passage covers 24 T cell receptor beta chains from one sample sequenced in a study of response to subunit inactivated influenza vaccine (dated by TCRdb to the late 2010s). Library generation was performed with RT-PCR. Sequencing was carried out with an Illumina HiSeq 2500. TCRdb's own reprocessing of the public reads used fastp at Q25 and MiXCR and kept productive beta chains. Each CDR3 protein gets just one entry, which takes the most common genes and DNA from the rows behind it. The sample table records about 540,000 distinct CDR3 sequences; roughly 25% of these occur just once. Of the sample, 2.5% to 3.5% falls within the top ten clones. These sequences were also reported in another study, on T cells expressing NK-cell markers. As described in the second report: 5'RACE template switching, by which a universal primer site and unique molecular identifiers were added, was used to make TCR beta cDNA libraries.

Sequencing used CD4+ T cells sorted from PBMCs, obtained 11 to 12 days after vaccination. The source of these receptors is a man aged 50-59 years who received an inactivated influenza vaccine. Donor details come from another sample of the same person, matched by shared clones.

This clonotype occurred a few times. The J gene is TRBJ1-1, the V gene TRBV20-1; a possible D gene is TRBD1 (6 bases). The V end was cut by 0 bases, the J end by 4 bases, with 12 bases between. This CDR3 region has 14 residues. CDR1 is DFQATT, CDR2 SNEGSKA, per germline (reference sequence). CDR3 amino acids: CSARDTQGFTEAFF. CDR3 sequence (DNA): TGCAGTGCTAGAGATACACAGGGTTTCACTGAAGCTTTCTTT.

V and J are TRBV4-3 and TRBJ2-1; no firm D call. The CDR3 sequence is 15 residues long. Germline CDR1 LGHNA, CDR2 YSLEER. The V end lost 4 bases, the J end lost 2 bases, and 12 bases lay between the germline ends. The CDR3 protein is CASSRNTGPYNEQFF. The CDR3 nucleotides read TGCGCCAGCAGCCGTAACACGGGCCCCTACAATGAGCAGTTCTTC.

This clonotype has a handful of counts. The chain has TRBV7-3 and TRBJ2-7; D is perhaps TRBD2 (6 bases). V dropped 4 bases and J dropped 0 bases, with 16 bases sitting between them. CDR3 length: 16 residues. The germline V gene encodes CDR1 SGHTA and CDR2 FQGTGA. CDR3 sequence (DNA): TGTGCCAGCAGCTCCGACCCGGGACTTACCTCCTACGAGCAGTACTTC. It is translated as CASSSDPGLTSYEQYF.

The rearrangement links TRBV7-2 to TRBJ2-1; tentatively, D is TRBD2 (6 bases). CDR1 is SGHTA, CDR2 FQGNSA, per germline. V lost 0 bases to trimming and J lost 4 bases, with 13 bases between them. The CDR3 length is 16 residues. CDR3 in DNA: TGTGCCAGCAGCTTAGCGGCTGGCGGGAAATACAATGAGCAGTTCTTC. It codes for CASSLAAGGKYNEQFF. Full variable domain (missing parts from reference TRBV7-2 and TRBJ2-1): GAGVSQSPSNKVTEKGKDVELRCDPISGHTALYWYRQSLGQGLEFLIYFQGNSAPDKSGLPSDRFSAERTGGSVSTLTIQRTQQEDSAVYLCASSLAAGGKYNEQFFGPGTRLTVL.

This clonotype was counted between two and nine times. The chain uses TRBV19 and TRBJ2-1; TRBD2 agrees at 9 bases. With V trimmed by 6 bases and J by 4 bases, 10 bases remained unmatched. This CDR3 contains 16 residues. CDR1 and CDR2 (germline): LNHDA, SQIVND (reference sequence). CDR3 loop: CASSFMETSGYNEQFF. CDR3 sequence (DNA): TGTGCCAGTAGCTTCATGGAGACTAGCGGATACAATGAGCAGTTCTTC.

The gene calls are TRBV6-4 and TRBJ2-2; D is perhaps TRBD1 (6 bases). This CDR3 is built from 14 residues. The V end lost 6 bases, the J end lost 4 bases, and 12 bases lay between the germline ends. The V gene's germline CDR1 is MRHNA and CDR2 SNTAGT. For the CDR3, the DNA is TGTGCCAGCAGCCCACAGGGTACCACCGGGGAGCTGTTTTTT. Protein: CASSPQGTTGELFF.

The chain uses TRBV24-1 and TRBJ2-3; D perhaps matches TRBD1 (6 bases). Per germline, CDR1 KGHDR and CDR2 SFDVKD. CDR3 size: 13 residues. The ends were cut back, 12 bases at V and 5 bases at J, with 17 bases in the middle. CDR3 bases: TGTGCCGTAGGGGGACAATCGGAAGATACGCAGTATTTT. This sequence encodes CAVGGQSEDTQYF.

This sequence joins TRBV27 and TRBJ2-7, with TRBD1 matching 7 bases. CDR1 and CDR2 from the germline V gene are MNHEY and SMNVEV (reference sequence). This CDR3 has 13 residues. Unmatched junction bases numbered 5, after V lost 3 bases and J lost 6 bases. The CDR3 protein is CASSFSGQSEQYF. CDR3 sequence (DNA): TGTGCCAGCAGTTTCTCGGGACAGAGCGAGCAGTACTTC.

In its sample, this clonotype was seen a few times. The gene calls are TRBV15 and TRBJ2-7, with 7 positions matching TRBD1. Per the germline V gene, CDR1 is LNHNV and CDR2 is YYDKDF (reference sequence). CDR3 length: 14 amino acids. Trimming took 6 bases from V and 5 from J; bases not matched to a gene: 10. The chain's CDR3 is CATRPDRVSHEQYF. CDR3 in DNA: TGTGCCACCAGACCCGACAGGGTTAGCCACGAGCAGTACTTC.

This clonotype was found a few times. This rearrangement joins TRBV6-1 to TRBJ1-1; D is ambiguous. V dropped 5 bases and J dropped 1 base, with 5 bases sitting between them. Germline-derived CDR1 and CDR2 are MNHNS and SASEGT. This CDR3 is 12 amino acids long. The CDR3 DNA follows: TGTGCCAGCAGTCCAGAGAACACTGAAGCTTTCTTT. Translating it yields CASSPENTEAFF.

Only a few counts were recorded for this clonotype. This rearrangement joins TRBV20-1 to TRBJ1-1, with 7 positions matching TRBD1. This CDR3 comprises 12 residues. Looked up from germline, CDR1 is DFQATT and CDR2 is SNEGSKA (reference sequence). With 7 bases clipped from V and 3 bases from J, the junction kept 5 bases outside the gene matches. The CDR3 spells CSGQGVDTEAFF. CDR3 DNA: TGCAGTGGCCAGGGGGTTGACACTGAAGCTTTCTTT.

This clonotype was seen ten or more times. The chain recombines TRBV5-1 with TRBJ1-1; D not certain. The CDR3 consists of 13 residues. Per the germline V gene, CDR1 is SGHRS and CDR2 is YFSETQ. V dropped 4 bases and J dropped 3 bases, with 10 bases sitting between them. The CDR3, as DNA: TGCGCCAGCAGCAGCCGGCAAGACACTGAAGCTTTCTTT. Translated, it gives CASSSRQDTEAFF.

There are many counts of this clonotype. This chain connects TRBV7-2 to TRBJ1-5; possibly TRBD1 for D (5 bases). The V end was cut by 1 base, the J end by 0 bases, with 10 bases between. Per the germline V gene, CDR1 is SGHTA and CDR2 is FQGNSA. The length of the CDR3 is 16 residues. The CDR3 DNA sequence: TGTGCCAGCAGCTTAGTTGGACACATTAGCAATCAGCCCCAGCATTTT. This gives the protein CASSLVGHISNQPQHF.

This chain connects TRBV12-3 or TRBV12-4 to TRBJ2-7; D assignment may be TRBD1 or TRBD2 (5 bases each). The CDR3 is 15 residues long. V shed 6 bases and J shed 4 bases, with 19 bases lying between them. The CDR3 DNA follows: TGTGCCAGCAGCTCCCGACGGGACCTTCGGTACGAGCAGTACTTC. Amino acid sequence: CASSSRRDLRYEQYF.

In this sample, this clonotype turned up a few times. CDR3 loop: CASSYSRQGTYPNYGYTF. The CDR3 region has the DNA TGTGCCAGCAGTTACTCGAGACAGGGGACGTACCCTAACTATGGCTACACCTTC. The genes are TRBV6-2 or TRBV6-3 and TRBJ1-2; 8 bases match TRBD1. Germline CDR1 is MNHEY and CDR2 is SVGEGT. This CDR3 is built from 18 residues. The V segment lost 0 bases and the J segment 0 bases; nucleotides outside the gene matches: 9.

This clonotype occurred a few times. V usage is TRBV12-3 or TRBV12-4 and J usage is TRBJ1-3, with D uncertain. V dropped 7 bases and J dropped 4 bases, with 17 bases sitting between them. The CDR3 has 15 residues. The CDR3 sequence is CASTRSALIGNTIYF. For the CDR3, the DNA is TGTGCCAGCACCCGATCAGCTCTTATAGGAAACACCATATATTTT.

J is TRBJ1-1 and V is TRBV6-1; 9 positions agree with TRBD1. Germline V gene lookup returns CDR1 MNHNS and CDR2 SASEGT. Trimming at V came to 6 bases and at J to 0 bases, leaving 2 bases not matched to a gene. CDR3 size: 14 residues. The chain's CDR3 is CASRGQGVNTEAFF. The CDR3 DNA follows: TGTGCCAGCAGGGGACAGGGTGTGAACACTGAAGCTTTCTTT.

This clonotype was observed a few times. The V call is TRBV7-7, the J call TRBJ1-5; D unresolved. From germline, CDR1 is SSHAT and CDR2 FNYEAQ (reference sequence). Trimming took 1 base from V and 6 from J, leaving 7 bases between them. The CDR3 extends over 13 amino acids. Here the CDR3 DNA reads TGTGCCAGCAGCTTAGATTGGGGTCAGCCCCAGCATTTT. Translation gives CASSLDWGQPQHF. Complete variable domain (other parts from reference TRBV7-7 and TRBJ1-5): GAGVSQSPRYKVTKRGQDVTLRCDPISSHATLYWYQQALGQGPEFLTYFNYEAQPDKSGLPSDRFSAERPEGSISTLTIQRTEQRDSAMYRCASSLDWGQPQHFGDGTRLSIL.

This chain links TRBV10-2 with TRBJ1-2; D not certain. CDR1 is WSHSY, CDR2 SAAADI, per germline. CDR3 size: 12 residues. Trimming took off 0 bases at V and 6 bases at J, with 5 bases between the two ends. DNA for the CDR3: TGCGCCAGCAGTGAGTCGTGGGATGGCTACACCTTC. Amino acid sequence: CASSESWDGYTF.

This clonotype was picked up a small number of times. This sequence joins TRBV4-1 and TRBJ1-1; D may be TRBD1 (5 bases). V was pared by 0 bases and J by 2 bases, with 10 bases between. The CDR3 covers 15 residues. The germline V gene encodes CDR1 MGHRA and CDR2 YSYEKL. CDR3 in DNA: TGCGCCAGCAGCCAAGATTCGGGACGTAACACTGAAGCTTTCTTT. It is translated as CASSQDSGRNTEAFF.

This chain connects TRBV20-1 to TRBJ1-1, with TRBD1 as a possible D gene (5 bases). From germline, CDR1 is DFQATT and CDR2 SNEGSKA (reference sequence). Deletions cut 6 bases from V and 11 bases from J, with 22 bases between. The CDR3 loop spans 13 amino acids. The CDR3 is CSAPGPDVLEAFF. CDR3 in DNA: TGCAGTGCCCCGGGACCGGATGTCCTTGAGGCTTTCTTT.

The chain combines TRBV11-2 with TRBJ2-5; 8 nucleotides align to TRBD1. Germline-derived CDR1 and CDR2 are SGHAT and FQNNGV. Trimming took 5 bases from V and 3 from J; bases not matched to a gene: 8. The length of the CDR3 is 15 residues. As DNA, the CDR3 is TGTGCCAGCAGCCCGCGGACAGGGACGAAAGAGACCCAGTACTTC. Its translation: CASSPRTGTKETQYF.

Comment on this clonotype: Since a much larger clone is just one base distant, this may be a read error. V is TRBV4-2 and J is TRBJ2-2; the match to TRBD1 covers 7 bases. The J segment lost 5 bases and the V segment lost 4 bases, leaving 10 bases of the junction unmatched. Germline V gene data show CDR1 as LGHNA and CDR2 as YNFKEQ. This CDR3 is 16 amino acids long. This CDR3 is CASSLYRQGETGELFF. The CDR3 DNA follows: TGTGCCAGCAGCCTCTACCGACAGGGCGAAACCGGGGAGCTGTTTTTT.

This clonotype appeared once. V usage is TRBV12-3 or TRBV12-4 and J usage is TRBJ1-6; D is perhaps TRBD1 (5 bases). This CDR3 comprises 14 residues. Trimming removed 6 bases from V and 9 bases from J, with 15 bases in between. CDR3 in DNA: TGTGCCAGCAGCCGTGGACACTTTGGTTCACCCCTCCACTTT. It specifies CASSRGHFGSPLHF.